This T cell receptor beta chain was obtained from a study of blood T cell repertoires in COVID-19. About the study: Samples taken during acute and convalescent COVID-19 were collected in the United States, Italy and Spain.

The CDR3 is 15 amino acids. The germline V and J ends were trimmed by 3 bases and 2 bases, with 11 bases remaining between them. In germline, CDR1 is LNHDA, CDR2 SQIVND (reference sequence). This clone was found a few times. Produced via immunoSEQ multiplex PCR; TCRdb's table is partial and in-frame only. The sample carries some 50,000 clones, 80% to 90% recorded once. This rearrangement joins TRBV19 to TRBJ1-3; unclear D gene. The receptor's source is a man aged 45-60 years with acute or convalescent COVID-19. Input material: peripheral blood. Here the CDR3 DNA reads TGTGCCAGTAGTATCCTCCGCAGGACTGGAAACACCATATATTTT. Translated: CASSILRRTGNTIYF.